This TCR beta chain was captured by sequencing in a study of CD8 T cells in ankylosing spondylitis. V was clipped by 2 bases and J by 10 bases, with 15 bases between them. The CDR3 length is 14 residues. Germline assignment: CDR1 KGHSH and CDR2 LQKENI. This clonotype was counted ten times or more. With molecular barcodes, quantitative 5'-RACE was used to make the TCR beta libraries. TCRdb redid the calling of the 5' RACE reads with MiXCR, one entry per CDR3 protein. The sample lists about 36,000 distinct CDR3 sequences, 8% to 13% seen once, with 20% to 25% in the top ten. The source is a male donor with ankylosing spondylitis. The specimen was synovial fluid, either unsorted or a sorted T cell fraction (not recorded which). This rearrangement joins TRBV18 to TRBJ2-1; D could derive from TRBD1 or TRBD2 (5 bases each). The CDR3 region is CASSPVPERGEQFF. CDR3 DNA: TGTGCCAGCTCACCAGTACCGGAGAGGGGCGAGCAGTTCTTC.